These 28 T cell receptor beta chains were all obtained from the same sample, sequenced in a study of T cell repertoires in cytomegalovirus infection. Their antigens remain unidentified. TCRdb re-derived calls from the reads in MiXCR, one entry per CDR3 protein. The table has some 590,000 distinct CDR3 sequences, 40% seen once. This sample comprised cultured PBMCs, obtained from culture after CMV antigen stimulation. The receptors shown here come from a human donor in good health (CMV status not recorded). Some clones in this sample may be carry-over from other donors' samples.

V is TRBV12-3 or TRBV12-4 and J is TRBJ1-5; 9 nucleotides agree with TRBD1. The CDR3 has 14 residues. The trim removed 6 bases at V and 5 bases at J, leaving 5 bases unmatched. CDR3 DNA: TGTGCCAGCAGCATGACAGGGGGACATCAGCCCCAGCATTTT. It encodes CASSMTGGHQPQHF.

V and J are TRBV18 and TRBJ1-4; 8 positions match TRBD1. The CDR3 extends over 15 amino acids. After removal of 2 bases from V and 7 bases from J, the junction contained 6 bases not matched to a gene. Germline V gives CDR1 KGHSH, CDR2 LQKENI. CDR3 residues: CASSPTTGATEKLFF. As DNA, the CDR3 is TGTGCCAGCTCACCAACGACAGGGGCGACTGAAAAACTGTTTTTT.

The chain employs TRBV11-2 and TRBJ2-2; maybe TRBD2 (6 bases). Trimming shortened V by 6 bases and J by 1 base, and 15 bases separated the two germline ends. CDR3 length: 16 residues. CDR1 is SGHAT and CDR2 is FQNNGV in the germline V gene. This CDR3 is CASSYRSGGNTGELFF. The CDR3 DNA reads as TGTGCCAGCAGTTATCGTAGCGGAGGGAACACCGGGGAGCTGTTTTTT.

This chain uses TRBV15 with TRBJ1-5, with D unresolved. Looked up from germline, CDR1 is LNHNV and CDR2 is YYDKDF (reference sequence). Trimming stripped 0 bases from V and 0 bases from J, with 15 bases between. There are 18 residues in the CDR3. The CDR3 sequence is CATSRDRHGPDSNQPQHF. The CDR3 DNA follows: TGTGCCACCAGCAGAGACAGACATGGTCCCGATAGCAATCAGCCCCAGCATTTT.

This clonotype was counted only a few times. The chain recombines TRBV7-2 with TRBJ2-2; TRBD2 agrees at 14 bases. Unmatched junction bases numbered 3, after V lost 4 bases and J lost 2 bases. The CDR3 is 17 residues long. The germline gives CDR1 SGHTA, CDR2 FQGNSA. The CDR3 nucleotides read TGTGCCAGCAGCTGGACTAGCGGGAGGACCAACACCGGGGAGCTGTTTTTT. Protein sequence: CASSWTSGRTNTGELFF.

V gene TRBV7-2 combines with J gene TRBJ1-1; 8 bases are a match to TRBD1. This CDR3 region has 14 residues. With 5 bases clipped from V and 5 bases from J, the junction kept 7 bases outside the gene matches. CDR1 is SGHTA and CDR2 is FQGNSA in the germline V gene. The CDR3 coding sequence is TGTGCCAGCAGCAGGGGGGACAGGCGGACTGAAGCTTTCTTT. Its protein is CASSRGDRRTEAFF.

This clonotype was seen just once. The rearrangement uses TRBV7-9 and TRBJ1-4; maybe TRBD1 (5 bases). V was cut by 3 bases and J by 8 bases, with 25 bases left in between. The CDR3 sequence is 18 residues long. The V gene's germline CDR1 is SEHNR and CDR2 FQNEAQ (reference sequence). CDR3 sequence (DNA): TGTGCCAGCAGCTTCGTTTTTGGTTCGAGCAGGGTCAGGGAAAAACTGTTTTTT. It translates to CASSFVFGSSRVREKLFF.

This clonotype was seen a few times. V usage is TRBV5-1 and J usage is TRBJ2-6; D ambiguous. CDR3 length equals 16 residues. CDR1 and CDR2 from the germline V gene are SGHRS and YFSETQ. V shed 0 bases and J shed 0 bases, with 7 bases lying between them. The DNA of the CDR3 is TGCGCCAGCAGCTTGGGGCCAAGCTCTGGGGCCAACGTCCTGACTTTC. Its protein product is CASSLGPSSGANVLTF.

The chain links TRBV6-1 to TRBJ2-3; tentatively, D is TRBD1 (6 bases). CDR1 and CDR2 (germline): MNHNS, SASEGT. The CDR3 has 18 residues. With 3 bases removed from V and 3 bases from J, the gap between germline ends came to 22 bases. In DNA form, the CDR3 reads TGTGCCAGCAGTGACTTGCGTCTTGTCACAGGGCCTACAGATACGCAGTATTTT. This translates into CASSDLRLVTGPTDTQYF.

J is TRBJ1-3 and V is TRBV12-3 or TRBV12-4; D is undetermined. Between the trimmed V and J ends, which lost 3 bases and 2 bases, there was a span of 11 bases. The CDR3 has 15 amino acids. CDR3 region: CASSFADTAGNTIYF. The CDR3 DNA follows: TGTGCCAGCAGTTTCGCCGACACCGCTGGAAACACCATATATTTT.

The chain carries TRBV11-2 and TRBJ1-1; tentatively, D is TRBD1 (6 bases). Germline values: CDR1 SGHAT, CDR2 FQNNGV. V was shortened by 5 bases and J by 1 base, with 14 bases between the two germline ends. CDR3 length equals 15 residues. CDR3 sequence reads: CASSPLTGTNTEAFF. The CDR3 DNA follows: TGTGCCAGCAGCCCGCTGACAGGAACGAACACTGAAGCTTTCTTT. Together with reference TRBV11-2 and TRBJ1-1, the CDR3 gives the full variable domain: EAGVAQSPRYKIIEKRQSVAFWCNPISGHATLYWYQQILGQGPKLLIQFQNNGVVDDSQLPKDRFSAERLKGVDSTLKIQPAKLEDSAVYLCASSPLTGTNTEAFFGQGTRLTVV.

This clonotype appeared a few times. This chain joins TRBV7-2 and TRBJ2-1; D might be TRBD1 or TRBD2, each matching 5 bases. Germline lookup yields CDR1 SGHTA and CDR2 FQGNSA. V gave up 5 bases and J gave up 6 bases, with 11 bases separating them. The CDR3 is made up of 13 amino acids. The CDR3 bases are TGTGCCAGCAGCCTACAGGACTTCAATGAGCAGTTCTTC. Translating gives CASSLQDFNEQFF.

The chain links TRBV11-2 to TRBJ2-1; 8 bases match TRBD2. The V gene's germline CDR1 is SGHAT and CDR2 FQNNGV. J was trimmed by 8 bases and V by 4 bases; bases with no gene match: 10. The CDR3 is made up of 15 amino acids. As DNA, the CDR3 is TGTGCCAGCAGCTCCCTACGGGGGGGGGGGCATGAGCAGTTCTTC. This codes for CASSSLRGGGHEQFF.

This chain joins TRBV6-2 or TRBV6-3 and TRBJ2-7; tentative D call: TRBD2 (6 bases). The CDR3 has 12 residues. The V end was cut by 2 bases, the J end by 6 bases, with 8 bases between. Germline V gene sequence: CDR1 MNHEY, CDR2 SVGEGT. The CDR3 bases are TGTGCCAGCAGTTACGAGCGGGCCGAGCAGTACTTC. It translates to CASSYERAEQYF.

The table lists this clonotype with many counts. V usage is TRBV7-2 and J usage is TRBJ1-2, with D tentatively TRBD1 (6 bases). Germline V CDR1 and CDR2: SGHTA, FQGNSA. The CDR3 contains 14 residues. Trimming shortened V by 5 bases and J by 2 bases, and 12 bases separated the two germline ends. In DNA, the CDR3 is TGTGCCAGCAGCCCCACAGGGTACAACTATGGCTACACCTTC. Its protein is CASSPTGYNYGYTF.

This chain links TRBV7-9 with TRBJ1-6; 10 bases align to TRBD1. From germline, CDR1 is SEHNR and CDR2 FQNEAQ (reference sequence). The V segment lost 2 bases and the J segment 3 bases; nucleotides outside the gene matches: 13. CDR3 length equals 20 residues. CDR3 nucleotide sequence: TGTGCCAGCAGCTTAAACCGGGACAGGGGCCAGCGGGGCTATAATTCACCCCTCCACTTT. It yields the protein CASSLNRDRGQRGYNSPLHF.

In its sample, this clonotype was seen a few times. This sequence joins TRBV28 and TRBJ2-2; no definite D call. CDR3 length equals 13 residues. Germline assignment: CDR1 MDHEN and CDR2 SYDVKM. V was shortened by 7 bases and J by 6 bases, with 12 bases between the two germline ends. The CDR3, as DNA: TGTGCCAGCACCGTGGGATTGTCCGGGGAGCTGTTTTTT. Encoded protein: CASTVGLSGELFF.

This clonotype was seen only a few times. The chain links TRBV27 to TRBJ1-2; D is unresolved. Trimming took off 0 bases at V and 5 bases at J, with 7 bases between the two ends. CDR1 and CDR2 (germline): MNHEY, SMNVEV (reference sequence). CDR3 length equals 13 residues. CDR3 bases: TGTGCCAGCAGTTTATCAGGGTATTATGGCTACACCTTC. Translated: CASSLSGYYGYTF.

The chain is built from TRBV7-2 and TRBJ2-7; the D is unclear. The V end was cut by 3 bases, the J end by 5 bases, with 14 bases between. Per germline, CDR1 SGHTA and CDR2 FQGNSA. This CDR3 region has 14 residues. CDR3 DNA sequence: TGTGCCAGCAGCTTGTTGCCGCAGGCCGACGAGCAGTACTTC. Translated: CASSLLPQADEQYF. Full variable domain (missing parts from reference TRBV7-2 and TRBJ2-7): GAGVSQSPSNKVTEKGKDVELRCDPISGHTALYWYRQSLGQGLEFLIYFQGNSAPDKSGLPSDRFSAERTGGSVSTLTIQRTQQEDSAVYLCASSLLPQADEQYFGPGTRLTVT.

V and J are TRBV7-2 and TRBJ2-3; D remains ambiguous. CDR1 and CDR2 from the germline V gene are SGHTA and FQGNSA. The germline V and J ends were trimmed by 1 base and 14 bases, with 10 bases remaining between them. The CDR3 has 11 amino acids. CDR3 sequence: CASSLETRWYF. The CDR3 nucleotides are TGTGCCAGCAGCTTAGAGACGCGTTGGTATTTT. The complete variable domain, with remaining parts taken from reference TRBV7-2 and TRBJ2-3, reads GAGVSQSPSNKVTEKGKDVELRCDPISGHTALYWYRQSLGQGLEFLIYFQGNSAPDKSGLPSDRFSAERTGGSVSTLTIQRTQQEDSAVYLCASSLETRWYFGPGTRLTVL.

This clonotype has just a few counts. The chain is built from TRBV7-9 and TRBJ2-7, with a tentative D call TRBD2 (5 bases). This CDR3 spans 14 amino acids. V lost 2 bases and J lost 4, with 12 bases in between. CDR1 and CDR2 (germline): SEHNR, FQNEAQ (reference sequence). CDR3 region: CASSLSSLPYEQYF. In nucleotides, the CDR3 is TGTGCCAGCAGCTTATCTAGCCTACCTTACGAGCAGTACTTC.

The chain recombines TRBV20-1 with TRBJ1-5; D is uncertain. Looked up from germline, CDR1 is DFQATT and CDR2 is SNEGSKA (reference sequence). The CDR3 consists of 13 residues. With 6 bases removed from V and 2 bases from J, the gap between germline ends came to 11 bases. CDR3 sequence: CSAQPEGNQPQHF. DNA for the CDR3: TGCAGTGCCCAGCCGGAGGGCAATCAGCCCCAGCATTTT.

The gene calls are TRBV6-2 or TRBV6-3 and TRBJ1-2, with D unresolved. This CDR3 has 14 amino acids. Per the germline V gene, CDR1 is MNHEY and CDR2 is SVGEGT. V gave up 5 bases and J gave up 4 bases, with 14 bases separating them. The DNA for the CDR3 is TGTGCCAGCAGTCCGACGTTCGCCTTCTATGGCTACACCTTC. It translates to CASSPTFAFYGYTF.

This clonotype turned up a few times. This chain links TRBV29-1 with TRBJ1-4, with unresolved D. With 6 bases removed from V and 8 bases from J, the gap between germline ends came to 7 bases. The germline gives CDR1 SQVTM, CDR2 ANQGSEA. The CDR3 loop spans 10 amino acids. Here the CDR3 reads CSVQGEKLFF. CDR3 bases: TGCAGCGTCCAAGGCGAAAAACTGTTTTTT.

This clonotype has a handful of counts. The chain combines TRBV7-2 with TRBJ2-3, with 12 bases that match TRBD2. The CDR3 runs to 17 residues. Germline CDR1 reads SGHTA; CDR2 reads FQGNSA. With 1 base clipped from V and 0 bases from J, the junction kept 2 bases outside the gene matches. DNA of the CDR3: TGTGCCAGCAGCTTAGGGACTAGCGGGGAAAGCACAGATACGCAGTATTTT. Its protein product is CASSLGTSGESTDTQYF.

The chain couples TRBV6-1 to TRBJ2-4, with TRBD1 identical over 9 bases. The CDR3 is made up of 15 amino acids. Germline V gene sequence: CDR1 MNHNS, CDR2 SASEGT. Trimming removed 5 bases from V and 2 bases from J; junction bases left unmatched: 4. The CDR3 loop reads CASSTGGQTKNIQYF. For the CDR3, the DNA is TGTGCCAGCAGTACAGGGGGCCAGACCAAAAACATTCAGTACTTC.

This chain links TRBV7-9 with TRBJ2-3, with 13 nucleotides matching TRBD2. In germline, CDR1 is SEHNR, CDR2 FQNEAQ (reference sequence). V lost 2 bases, J lost 6 bases, and 2 bases stayed unmatched. This CDR3 region has 15 residues. The CDR3 sequence: CASSLWTSGSDTQYF. The CDR3 nucleotides read TGTGCCAGCAGCTTATGGACTAGCGGGAGTGATACGCAGTATTTT. Full variable domain (missing parts from reference TRBV7-9 and TRBJ2-3): DTGVSQNPRHKITKRGQNVTFRCDPISEHNRLYWYRQTLGQGPEFLTYFQNEAQLEKSRLLSDRFSAERPKGSFSTLEIQRTEQGDSAMYLCASSLWTSGSDTQYFGPGTRLTVL.

The rearrangement joins TRBV6-5 to TRBJ1-3; a weak D match, TRBD1 (5 bases). V gave up 7 bases and J gave up 4 bases, with 14 bases separating them. Germline loops: CDR1 MNHEY, CDR2 SVGAGI. The CDR3 loop spans 14 amino acids. CDR3 bases: TGTGCCAGCAAGGGCATCGGGGCCGGAAACACCATATATTTT. Its translation is CASKGIGAGNTIYF.